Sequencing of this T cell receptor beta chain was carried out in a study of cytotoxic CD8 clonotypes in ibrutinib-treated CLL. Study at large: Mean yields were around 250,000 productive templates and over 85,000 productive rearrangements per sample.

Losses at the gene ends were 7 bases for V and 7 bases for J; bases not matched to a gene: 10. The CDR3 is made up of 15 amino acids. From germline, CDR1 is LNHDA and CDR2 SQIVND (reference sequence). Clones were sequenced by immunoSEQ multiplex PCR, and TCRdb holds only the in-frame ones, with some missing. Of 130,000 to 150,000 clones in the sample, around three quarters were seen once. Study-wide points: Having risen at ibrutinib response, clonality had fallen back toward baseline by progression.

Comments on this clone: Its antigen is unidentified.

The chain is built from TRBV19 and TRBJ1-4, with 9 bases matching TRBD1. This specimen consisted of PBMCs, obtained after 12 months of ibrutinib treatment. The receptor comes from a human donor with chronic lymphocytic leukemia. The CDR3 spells CASTLPGQGSEKLFF. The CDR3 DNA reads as TGTGCCAGTACCCTCCCCGGACAGGGGAGTGAAAAACTGTTTTTT.